Each of the 11 T cell receptor delta chains below was sequenced from the same sample in a study of gamma-delta chains in newborns, infants, children. TCRdb re-called the reads via CATT. This sample has about 950 delta-chain clones, with approximately 0.8% found just once. Sequencing used blood. The receptor set was obtained from a child in good health.

This clone was detected a few times. A far more abundant clone sits one base away, making this likely a read error. This chain links TRDV3 with TRDJ1; 8 bases map to TRDD3. Per germline, CDR1 TVYSNPD and CDR2 GDNSRS (reference sequence). The CDR3 covers 17 residues. In DNA, the CDR3 is TGTGCCTCAGGACCCTCCCTTCCGGGGGATAAAGCCGATAGACTCATCTTT. It specifies CASGPSLPGDKADRLIF.

Note on this clone: A far larger clone differs by one base, so this is likely a read error. The V gene is TRDV2, the J gene TRDJ1, with 8 bases aligning to TRDD3. CDR1 and CDR2 from the germline V gene are GEAIGNYY and EKD. The CDR3 loop spans 16 amino acids. CDR3 DNA sequence: TGTGCCCGTGACATCCTGGGGGAGGCGTACACCGATAAACTCATCTTT. This translates into CARDILGEAYTDKLIF.

This clone was counted between two and nine times. Translating this DNA gives a protein that differs at residue 3 from the TCRdb one, which belongs to a much larger clone; a read error is likely, and the protein shown is this translation. V is TRDV1 and J is TRDJ3; no clear D. There are 20 residues in the CDR3. Germline CDR1 TSWWSYY, CDR2 QGS. Trimming took 10 bases from V and 0 from J, leaving 25 bases between them. In DNA, the CDR3 is TGTGCTCCCCTTTTATGGCCTGCTCGGTCGAGCTCCTGGGACACCCGACAGATGTTTTTC. Protein: CAPLLWPARSSSWDTRQMFF.

Concerning this clone itself: A much larger clonotype is one base distant, so this may be a read error. This chain connects TRDV2 to TRDJ1, with D maybe TRDD3 (6 bases). This CDR3 has 16 residues. Looked up from germline, CDR1 is GEAIGNYY and CDR2 is EKD. CDR3 amino acids: CACGTAGDSYTDKLIF. The CDR3 DNA reads as TGTGCCTGTGGCACCGCTGGGGACTCGTACACCGATAAACTCATCTTT.

In this sample, this clone turned up a few times. Only one base separates this from a far larger clonotype, so it likely reflects a read error. The J gene is TRDJ1, the V gene TRDV2, with 7 nucleotides matching TRDD3. V lost 3 bases to trimming and J lost 0 bases; unmatched junction nucleotides: 12. Germline CDR1 and CDR2: GEAIGNYY and EKD. There are 17 residues in the CDR3. CDR3 protein: CACDPLQPWGDTDKLIF. DNA of the CDR3: TGTGCCTGTGACCCCCTCCAACCCTGGGGGGACACCGATAAACTCATCTTT.

By its share, this clone is medium-sized (0.01 to 0.1%). The chain uses TRDV1 and TRDJ1; 9 bases are a match to TRDD3. After removal of 1 base from V and 4 bases from J, the junction contained 10 bases not matched to a gene. CDR1 is TSWWSYY and CDR2 is QGS in the germline V gene. The CDR3 length is 17 residues. The CDR3 loop is CALGEPAVLGEFDKLIF. The CDR3, as DNA: TGTGCTCTTGGGGAACCGGCCGTACTGGGGGAGTTCGATAAACTCATCTTT.

A word on this clone: This sequence may be a read error, since a much larger clone differs from it by one base. The chain uses TRDV3 and TRDJ1; 11 bases are a match to TRDD3. The germline V gene has CDR1 TVYSNPD and CDR2 GDNSRS (reference sequence). This CDR3 region has 22 residues. The CDR3 nucleotides are TGTGCCTTGAGGCCTTCGCCTAGAATTTCGGTACTGGGGGATAAGGGCACCGATATACTCATCTTT. It is translated as CALRPSPRISVLGDKGTDILIF.

Comments on this clone: A much bigger clone sits one base away, suggesting this may be a read error. Other DNA sequences of this sample code for an identical CDR3. This sequence joins TRDV2 and TRDJ1; TRDD3 matches at 10 bases. J gave up 2 bases and V 7 bases, and 9 bases lay outside the gene matches. The germline V gene encodes CDR1 GEAIGNYY and CDR2 EKD. CDR3 length: 15 amino acids. CDR3 bases: TGTGCCTGCGACCCTTTACTGGGGGATACCGATAAACTCATCTTT. It translates to CACDPLLGDTDKLIF.

This clone was detected a few times. This DNA translates differently at residue 5 from the TCRdb protein, which is that of a much larger clone; a read error is likely, and the protein shown is the DNA's own translation. V is TRDV3 and J is TRDJ1; TRDD2 agrees at 9 bases. The CDR3 runs 19 residues. CDR1 and CDR2 from the germline V gene are TVYSNPD and GDNSRS (reference sequence). The ends lost 4 bases at V and 0 bases at J; junction bases unmatched: 21. CDR3: CASSPPSYEGRDYTDKLIF. CDR3 nucleotides: TGTGCCTCTTCCCCGCCTTCCTACGAAGGAAGGGACTACACCGATAAACTCATCTTT.

As to this clone: TCRdb shows a much larger clone's protein in place of this DNA's translation, and the two differ at residue 15, likely through a read error; the protein shown is translated from the DNA. The rearrangement uses TRDV1 and TRDJ1, with 10 positions matching TRDD3. The CDR3 has 20 amino acids. Germline V gene sequence: CDR1 TSWWSYY, CDR2 QGS. Unmatched junction bases numbered 17, after V lost 1 base and J lost 3 bases. CDR3 nucleotide sequence: TGTGCTCTTGGGGAACGGGACAGGGGGATACGCTTTCGGTACGCCGATAAACTCATCTTT. It yields the protein CALGERDRGIRFRYADKLIF.

Note on this clone: TCRdb records a much larger clone's protein for this DNA, with a difference at residue 4 that likely arises from a read error; the protein given is the translation of the DNA. V is TRDV2 and J is TRDJ1; 8 nucleotides match TRDD3. Trimming cost V 5 bases and J 0 bases; bases outside gene matches: 19. The CDR3 totals 19 residues. Germline V CDR1 and CDR2: GEAIGNYY, EKD. The CDR3 bases are TGTGCCTGTGGCACGCTTCCCAGTAGGGGATACAGGGACACCGATAAACTCATCTTT. It encodes CACGTLPSRGYRDTDKLIF.